The clone carrying this TCR beta chain has just a few counts. Its antigen is still unknown. These data are taken from a study of cytomegalovirus exposure and HLA in healthy donors. This PCR relied on a set of 60 Vbeta primers and 13 Jbeta primers. Using immunoSEQ multiplex PCR, the repertoire was profiled, and TCRdb retains in-frame clones only, with some absent. The sample includes around 64,000 clones, 55% to 70% of them seen just once. Trimming took 2 bases from V and 9 from J; bases not matched to a gene: 5. The CDR3 runs 14 residues. CDR1 is WNHNN and CDR2 is SYGVQD in the germline V gene (reference sequence). Overall study results and limits: Across all donors, roughly uniform sequencing depth was an assumption of the presence/absence analyses.

The gene calls are TRBV10-1 and TRBJ2-1; 9 bases align to TRBD2. The source is a woman in her 50s in good health and CMV-seronegative. Sequenced input: PBMCs. This CDR3 reads CASSERAGGSEQFF. DNA for the CDR3: TGCGCCAGCAGTGAGCGGGCGGGAGGGTCTGAGCAGTTCTTC.